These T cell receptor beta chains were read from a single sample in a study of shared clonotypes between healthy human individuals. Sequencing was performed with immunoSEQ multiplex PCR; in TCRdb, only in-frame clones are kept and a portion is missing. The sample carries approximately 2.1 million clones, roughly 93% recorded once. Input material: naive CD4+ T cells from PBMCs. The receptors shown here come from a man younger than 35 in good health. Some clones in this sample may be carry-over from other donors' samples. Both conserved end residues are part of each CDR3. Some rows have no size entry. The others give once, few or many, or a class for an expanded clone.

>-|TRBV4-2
CASSQDRGTYSYNEQFF
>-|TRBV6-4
CASSDLTWSQRGPYQETQYF
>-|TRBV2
CASGMQGVLYEQYF
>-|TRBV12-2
CASRSSTGRIGELFF
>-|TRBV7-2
CASSPGPYGYTF
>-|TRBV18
CASSPPPSGRGDTQYF
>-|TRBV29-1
CSVEFSSGLAARYNEQFF
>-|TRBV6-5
CASSYSGTSGSYEQYF
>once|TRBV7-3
CASSLMAESSYEQYF
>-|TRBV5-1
CASSPPSGLSYEQYF
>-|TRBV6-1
CASTEDTVNTEAFF
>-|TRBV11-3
CASSFRGADTQYF
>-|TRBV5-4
CASSRRDIRSEQYF
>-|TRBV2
CASSKFGTSAETQYF
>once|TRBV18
CASSPNQPTGELFF
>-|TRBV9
CASSVVAAGPPYEQYF
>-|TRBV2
CASSQGSARQPQHF
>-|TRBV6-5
CASSYRTSPSSYEQYF
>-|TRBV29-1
CSVGNLADSTDTQYF
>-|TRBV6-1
CASSEALRATEAFF
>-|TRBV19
CAASKSPLSAGDQPQHF
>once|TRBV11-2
CASSFRVAQGLDTQYF
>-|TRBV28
CASTVDRATYEQYF
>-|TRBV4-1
CASSRGAPKSYEQYF
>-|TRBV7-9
CASSQEGESPEQYF
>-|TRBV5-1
CASSLGPGGSTDTQYF
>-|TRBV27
CASRGLAGGGSYNEQFF
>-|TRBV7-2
CASSFDPQIAGGYEQYF
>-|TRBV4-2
CASSQDGTGVMNTEAFF
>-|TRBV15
CATSINGQGGFYEQYF
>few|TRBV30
CAWASGGIQYF
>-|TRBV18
CASSLIWDTDSEQYF
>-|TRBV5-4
CASSRPGSGRYQETQYF
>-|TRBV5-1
CASSLALGAGANYGYTF
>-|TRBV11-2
CASTDSGVGELFF
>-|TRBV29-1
CSVGQRTNTGELFF
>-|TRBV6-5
CASSYTSRGLYNEQFF
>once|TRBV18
CASSRLAGEYEQYF
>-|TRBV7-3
CASSLTGTTEAFF
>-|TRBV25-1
CASSGAASYGYTF
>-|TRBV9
CASSIKPGLAETQQFF
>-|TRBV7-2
CASSLDPRGAGTDTQYF
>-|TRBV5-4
CASSRRLGVVNTGELFF
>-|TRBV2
CASRASPGGTQYF
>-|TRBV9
CASNRGVWESGPEAFF
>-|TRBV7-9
CASSSVAGDTQYF